This T cell receptor beta chain was obtained from a study of shared clonotypes between healthy human individuals. Looking at the study overall: The study enrolled a couple of women and a few men aged 18 to 49. Researchers assigned three CD4 naive, three CD4 memory, two CD8 naive and one CD8 memory plate to each donor. Study outcomes and limitations: In having few donors, the study represented limited genetic and exposure-history diversity.

It was CD45RO-negative cells, positively selected for CCR7, that made up naive CD8 cells, with terminally differentiated effector memory CD45RA+ cells excluded. All the donors were Caucasian adults who lived in Nashville, Tennessee. Germline V gene lookup returns CDR1 SGHRS and CDR2 YFSETQ. The CDR3 runs to 15 residues. Germline trimming cut 7 bases from V and 1 base from J; bases unmatched to any gene: 9. A word on this clone: The antigen is undetermined.

The table came from immunoSEQ multiplex PCR; TCRdb's copy has only in-frame clones and leaves some out. The repertoire holds around 2.1 million clones, with around 93% as singletons. The TCR comes from a man aged 18 to 29 in good health. Some clones in this sample may be carry-over from other donors' samples. The chain has TRBV5-1 and TRBJ2-3; 7 nucleotides match TRBD2. Sequencing was done on a sample of naive CD8+ T cells from PBMCs. CDR3 bases: TGCGCCAGCTGGGAGGGTAGCGCCCGCACAGATACGCAGTATTTT. Encoded protein: CASWEGSARTDTQYF.